These T cell receptor beta chains were read from a single sample in a study of response to subunit inactivated influenza vaccine. MiXCR, applied by TCRdb to the RT-PCR reads, yields one record per CDR3 protein. The sample comprises 860,000 or so distinct CDR3 sequences, 21% of which are singletons, and roughly a tenth rests with the top ten. The specimen comprised PBMCs from blood, sampled roughly 5 days after vaccination. The receptor set was obtained from a man aged 50 or older who received an inactivated influenza vaccine. Both conserved end residues are part of each CDR3. The D gene is left open where the match is weak. Some rows have no size entry. The others give once, few or many, or a class for an expanded clone.

D gene	V gene	clone size	J gene	CDR3 protein	CDR3 DNA
TRBD1	TRBV14	NA	TRBJ1-2	CASSPLQGARGYTF	TGTGCCAGCAGCCCGTTACAGGGGGCCCGGGGCTACACCTTC
TRBD2	TRBV6-2/TRBV6-3	NA	TRBJ2-3	CASSYSGLASTDTQYF	TGTGCCAGCAGTTACTCCGGACTAGCGTCAACAGATACGCAGTATTTT
NA	TRBV20-1	few	TRBJ2-1	CSARDWLEGWNEQFF	TGCAGTGCTAGAGATTGGCTAGAAGGATGGAATGAGCAGTTCTTC
TRBD1	TRBV15	once	TRBJ2-3	CATSRGLQGGTDTQYF	TGTGCCACCAGCAGAGGACTACAGGGGGGAACAGATACGCAGTATTTT
NA	TRBV20-1	few	TRBJ1-2	CSARGTYPYGYTF	TGCAGTGCCCGGGGGACTTACCCCTATGGCTACACCTTC
TRBD2	TRBV4-2	NA	TRBJ2-5	CASSQVLAGVVTQYF	TGTGCCAGCAGCCAAGTTTTAGCGGGAGTCGTGACCCAGTACTTC
TRBD1	TRBV12-3/TRBV12-4	NA	TRBJ1-1	CASSLGTGSGTEAFF	TGTGCCAGCAGTTTAGGGACAGGGAGTGGCACTGAAGCTTTCTTT
TRBD1	TRBV20-1	NA	TRBJ2-3	CSARGLIGQANTDTQYF	TGCAGTGCTAGAGGATTAATCGGACAGGCCAACACAGATACGCAGTATTTT
TRBD1	TRBV5-1	NA	TRBJ2-2	CASSHPLPGTGPSGELFF	TGCGCCAGCAGCCACCCTTTACCCGGGACAGGCCCCAGCGGGGAGCTGTTTTTT
TRBD2	TRBV7-9	few	TRBJ2-4	CASSLVTSGASQNIQYF	TGTGCCAGCAGCTTAGTAACTAGCGGCGCCTCGCAAAACATTCAGTACTTC
NA	TRBV6-1	few	TRBJ1-1	CASSEARYSNTEAFF	TGTGCCAGCAGTGAAGCGCGATATTCGAACACTGAAGCTTTCTTT
TRBD1	TRBV7-9	NA	TRBJ1-4	CASSTWTGASTNEKLFF	TGTGCCAGCAGCACCTGGACAGGGGCCTCAACTAATGAAAAACTGTTTTTT
NA	TRBV20-1	NA	TRBJ2-5	CSATFGGWETQYF	TGCAGTGCTACATTTGGGGGCTGGGAGACCCAGTACTTC
TRBD1	TRBV12-3/TRBV12-4	many	TRBJ1-3	CASTRQGASGGNTIYF	TGTGCCAGCACCCGACAGGGGGCTAGCGGTGGGAACACCATATATTTT
TRBD2	TRBV5-1	NA	TRBJ2-7	CASSTSLAGGSYEQYF	TGCGCCAGCAGCACCTCGCTAGCGGGGGGCTCCTACGAGCAGTACTTC
NA	TRBV7-2	NA	TRBJ1-1	CASSYAGGAISEAFF	TGTGCCAGCAGCTATGCGGGGGGGGCAATATCTGAAGCTTTCTTT
NA	TRBV9	NA	TRBJ2-1	CASSVATSYLNEQFF	TGTGCCAGCAGCGTAGCTACTAGCTATCTCAATGAGCAGTTCTTC
NA	TRBV7-2	NA	TRBJ1-2	CASSSRGGAANYGYTF	TGTGCCAGCAGCTCCAGAGGCGGGGCAGCTAACTATGGCTACACCTTC
NA	TRBV11-2	few	TRBJ1-6	CASSSAQGSNSPLHF	TGTGCCAGCAGCTCCGCGCAGGGAAGCAATTCACCCCTCCACTTT
TRBD1	TRBV4-1	few	TRBJ1-1	CASSQTSVPGQAEAFF	TGCGCCAGCAGCCAAACCAGCGTCCCGGGACAGGCTGAAGCTTTCTTT
TRBD1	TRBV28	NA	TRBJ2-4	CASRRQGGDIQYF	TGTGCCAGCAGGCGACAGGGGGGAGACATTCAGTACTTC
TRBD1	TRBV7-8	many	TRBJ1-2	CASSLAGGGGYTF	TGTGCCAGCAGCTTAGCAGGGGGCGGTGGCTACACCTTC
NA	TRBV28	NA	TRBJ2-5	CASSFYGGLQETQYF	TGTGCCAGCAGCTTCTACGGGGGCCTTCAAGAGACCCAGTACTTC
NA	TRBV27	NA	TRBJ2-1	CASSPRRGGWTSYNEQFF	TGTGCCAGCAGCCCCCGCCGGGGCGGGTGGACCTCCTACAATGAGCAGTTCTTC
TRBD2	TRBV7-9	NA	TRBJ2-7	CASSIRTSGSTYEQYF	TGTGCCAGCAGCATAAGGACTAGCGGGAGCACCTACGAGCAGTACTTC
NA	TRBV4-3	few	TRBJ1-3	CASSQAAVGGNTIYF	TGCGCCAGCAGCCAAGCCGCCGTCGGGGGAAACACCATATATTTT
NA	TRBV4-2	few	TRBJ2-1	CASSQERGIGNEQFF	TGTGCCAGCAGCCAAGAAAGGGGGATCGGCAATGAGCAGTTCTTC
NA	TRBV4-3	few	TRBJ1-5	CASSQEYLGGMGQPQHF	TGCGCCAGCAGCCAAGAATATCTGGGAGGCATGGGGCAGCCCCAGCATTTT
TRBD1	TRBV20-1	few	TRBJ2-1	CSAGTGGWDEQFF	TGCAGTGCTGGGACAGGAGGGTGGGATGAGCAGTTCTTC
TRBD2	TRBV11-2	few	TRBJ2-5	CASSKRELAGGLQGTQYF	TGTGCCAGCAGCAAAAGGGAGCTAGCGGGAGGTCTTCAGGGGACCCAGTACTTC
NA	TRBV29-1	few	TRBJ1-1	CSALWTSATANTEAFF	TGCAGCGCCTTATGGACATCGGCGACGGCGAACACTGAAGCTTTCTTT
TRBD1	TRBV6-1	few	TRBJ1-6	CASRQGARNSPLHF	TGTGCCAGCAGGCAGGGGGCCCGTAATTCACCCCTCCACTTT
NA	TRBV4-3	few	TRBJ2-1	CASSQDSLVSPNEQFF	TGCGCCAGCAGCCAAGATTCGCTAGTTTCCCCCAATGAGCAGTTCTTC
TRBD2	TRBV12-3/TRBV12-4	NA	TRBJ2-5	CASSFGGVYQETQYF	TGTGCCAGCAGTTTTGGGGGGGTATACCAAGAGACCCAGTACTTC
NA	TRBV7-8	many	TRBJ1-1	CASSLVEERNTEAFF	TGTGCCAGCAGCTTAGTGGAAGAAAGGAACACTGAAGCTTTCTTT
TRBD1	TRBV6-1	NA	TRBJ2-5	CASSEDWGTAKETQYF	TGTGCCAGCAGTGAAGATTGGGGGACAGCAAAAGAGACCCAGTACTTC
NA	TRBV6-1	NA	TRBJ2-1	CASSGDPNNKQFF	TGTGCCAGCAGTGGGGACCCAAACAATAAGCAGTTCTTC
TRBD1	TRBV14	few	TRBJ2-3	CASSQTTGETQYF	TGTGCCAGCAGCCAGACCACAGGGGAAACGCAGTATTTT
NA	TRBV20-1	NA	TRBJ2-5	CSARWADDQETQYF	TGCAGTGCGAGATGGGCTGACGACCAAGAGACCCAGTACTTC
TRBD1	TRBV20-1	NA	TRBJ2-1	CSAYSGTGSNEQFF	TGCAGTGCTTATTCCGGGACAGGGAGCAATGAGCAGTTCTTC
NA	TRBV5-1	NA	TRBJ2-2	CASSFPTGAHGELFF	TGCGCCAGCAGCTTCCCGACAGGAGCTCACGGGGAGCTGTTTTTT
TRBD1	TRBV6-1	few	TRBJ1-5	CASRPGTGNNQPQHF	TGTGCCAGCAGACCCGGGACAGGGAACAATCAGCCCCAGCATTTT
TRBD1	TRBV12-3/TRBV12-4	few	TRBJ2-5	CASSHDRVGQETQYF	TGTGCCAGCAGCCACGACAGGGTAGGGCAAGAGACCCAGTACTTC
NA	TRBV12-3/TRBV12-4	NA	TRBJ2-2	CASRNSGNTGELFF	TGTGCCAGCAGAAACTCAGGGAACACCGGGGAGCTGTTTTTT
NA	TRBV12-3/TRBV12-4	NA	TRBJ1-2	CASSFVRRYGYTF	TGTGCCAGCAGTTTTGTCAGGCGGTATGGCTACACCTTC
NA	TRBV5-1	many	TRBJ2-1	CASSLGGFPQGPNEQFF	TGCGCCAGCAGCTTGGGGGGATTCCCCCAGGGTCCGAATGAGCAGTTCTTC
NA	TRBV7-8	NA	TRBJ2-5	CASSTRGKRETQYF	TGTGCCAGCAGCACCCGGGGGAAGAGGGAGACCCAGTACTTC
NA	TRBV6-2/TRBV6-3	NA	TRBJ1-5	CASSPAPTWPQHF	TGTGCCAGCAGTCCGGCCCCCACATGGCCCCAGCATTTT
TRBD2	TRBV29-1	NA	TRBJ2-3	CSVERRLTSGKDTQYF	TGCAGCGTTGAGCGGCGACTGACTAGCGGGAAGGATACGCAGTATTTT
NA	TRBV12-3/TRBV12-4	few	TRBJ1-5	CASSFPPEPQHF	TGTGCCAGCAGTTTTCCGCCCGAGCCCCAGCATTTT
NA	TRBV15	NA	TRBJ2-4	CATSSDPRVAKNIQYF	TGTGCCACCAGCAGTGACCCGAGGGTGGCCAAAAACATTCAGTACTTC
NA	TRBV28	NA	TRBJ2-1	CASSFSGRNEQFF	TGTGCCAGCAGTTTCTCAGGCCGTAATGAGCAGTTCTTC
TRBD1	TRBV10-3	NA	TRBJ2-7	CAISESGQGGYEQYF	TGTGCCATCAGTGAGTCGGGACAGGGGGGCTACGAGCAGTACTTC
NA	TRBV28	few	TRBJ2-7	CASSFGGPEQYF	TGTGCCAGCAGTTTTGGAGGGCCCGAGCAGTACTTC
NA	TRBV6-6	NA	TRBJ1-2	CASTNGANYGYTF	TGTGCCAGCACCAACGGGGCTAACTATGGCTACACCTTC